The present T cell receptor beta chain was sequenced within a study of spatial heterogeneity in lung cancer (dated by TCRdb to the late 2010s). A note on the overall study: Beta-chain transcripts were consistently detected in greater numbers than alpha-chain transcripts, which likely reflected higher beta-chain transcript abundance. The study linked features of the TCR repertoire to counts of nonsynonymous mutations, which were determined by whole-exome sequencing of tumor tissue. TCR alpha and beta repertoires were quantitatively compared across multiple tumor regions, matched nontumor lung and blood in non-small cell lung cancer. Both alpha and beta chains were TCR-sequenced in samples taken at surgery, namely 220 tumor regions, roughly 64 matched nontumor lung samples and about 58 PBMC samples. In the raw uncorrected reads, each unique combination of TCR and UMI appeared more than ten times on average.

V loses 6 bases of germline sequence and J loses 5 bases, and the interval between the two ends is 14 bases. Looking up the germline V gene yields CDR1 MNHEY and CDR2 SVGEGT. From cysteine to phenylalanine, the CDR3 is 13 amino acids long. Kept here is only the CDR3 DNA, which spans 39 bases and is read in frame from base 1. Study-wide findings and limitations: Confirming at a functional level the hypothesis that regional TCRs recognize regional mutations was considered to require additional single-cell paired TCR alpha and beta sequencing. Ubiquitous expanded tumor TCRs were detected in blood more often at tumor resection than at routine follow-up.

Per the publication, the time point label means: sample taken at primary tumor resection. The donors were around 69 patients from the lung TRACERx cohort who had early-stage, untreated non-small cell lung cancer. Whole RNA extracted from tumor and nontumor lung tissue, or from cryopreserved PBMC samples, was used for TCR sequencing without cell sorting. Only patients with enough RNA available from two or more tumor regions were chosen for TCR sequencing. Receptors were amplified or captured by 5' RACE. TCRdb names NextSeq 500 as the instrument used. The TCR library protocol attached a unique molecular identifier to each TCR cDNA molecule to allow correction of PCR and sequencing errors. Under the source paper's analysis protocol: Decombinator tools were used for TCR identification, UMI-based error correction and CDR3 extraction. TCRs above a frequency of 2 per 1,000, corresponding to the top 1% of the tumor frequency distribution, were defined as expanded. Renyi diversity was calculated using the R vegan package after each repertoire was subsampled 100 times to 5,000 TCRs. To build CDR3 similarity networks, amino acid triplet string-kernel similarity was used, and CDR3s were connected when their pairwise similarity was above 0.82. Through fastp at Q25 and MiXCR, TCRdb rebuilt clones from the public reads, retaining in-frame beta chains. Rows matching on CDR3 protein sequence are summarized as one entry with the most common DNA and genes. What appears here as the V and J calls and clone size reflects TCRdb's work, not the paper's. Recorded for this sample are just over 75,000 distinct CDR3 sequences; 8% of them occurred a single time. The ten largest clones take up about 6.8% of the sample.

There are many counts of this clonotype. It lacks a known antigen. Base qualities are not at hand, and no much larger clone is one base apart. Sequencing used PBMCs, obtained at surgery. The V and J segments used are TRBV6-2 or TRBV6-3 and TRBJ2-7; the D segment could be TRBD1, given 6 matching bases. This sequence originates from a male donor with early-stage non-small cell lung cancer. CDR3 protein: CASRAGERNEQYF. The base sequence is TGTGCCAGCAGGGCAGGGGAAAGGAACGAGCAGTACTTC.